These 29 T cell receptor beta chains were sequenced from one sample in a study of CD8+ T cells in alopecia areata. The treatment here: oral pan-JAK inhibitor, 5-10 mg twice daily. RNA was extracted and reverse transcribed into cDNA as the sequencing template. TCRdb's table, derived via immunoSEQ multiplex PCR, lists solely in-frame clones and lacks some. Of 170,000 or so clones detected, about 60% appear once; the ten largest clones hold around an eighth. This specimen consisted of CD8+ T cells sorted from blood, obtained at week 24, from a patient treated with tofacitinib. The origin of the receptors is a human donor with alopecia areata.

This sequence joins TRBV7-9 and TRBJ2-2; the D gene could be TRBD1 or TRBD2 (6 bases each). With 8 bases removed from V and 5 bases from J, the gap between germline ends came to 12 bases. Per germline, CDR1 SEHNR and CDR2 FQNEAQ (reference sequence). The CDR3 is 13 residues long. The CDR3: CASRSGATGELFF. As DNA, the CDR3 is TGTGCCAGCCGCTCGGGGGCGACCGGGGAGCTGTTTTTT. The full variable domain, rest sourced from reference TRBV7-9 and TRBJ2-2, is DTGVSQNPRHKITKRGQNVTFRCDPISEHNRLYWYRQTLGQGPEFLTYFQNEAQLEKSRLLSDRFSAERPKGSFSTLEIQRTEQGDSAMYLCASRSGATGELFFGEGSRLTVL.

This rearrangement joins TRBV27 to TRBJ1-5; tentative D call: TRBD1 (5 bases). CDR3 length: 14 residues. Trimming took 3 bases from V and 3 from J, leaving 9 bases between them. Germline-derived CDR1 and CDR2 are MNHEY and SMNVEV (reference sequence). The CDR3 region is CASSFGAVNQPQHF. The CDR3 nucleotides are TGTGCCAGCAGTTTCGGGGCGGTCAATCAGCCCCAGCATTTT.

This sequence joins TRBV9 and TRBJ2-2, with D maybe TRBD1 (6 bases). The CDR3 totals 13 residues. The ends were cut back, 3 bases at V and 7 bases at J, with 10 bases in the middle. CDR1 is SGDLS, CDR2 YYNGEE, per germline. CDR3 sequence: CASSARGDGELFF. DNA for the CDR3: TGTGCCAGCAGCGCCAGGGGAGACGGGGAGCTGTTTTTT. Filled out from reference TRBV9 and TRBJ2-2, the complete variable domain reads DSGVTQTPKHLITATGQRVTLRCSPRSGDLSVYWYQQSLDQGLQFLIQYYNGEERAKGNILERFSAQQFPDLHSELNLSSLELGDSALYFCASSARGDGELFFGEGSRLTVL.

This chain connects TRBV10-2 to TRBJ2-5; D remains ambiguous. Trimming removed 2 bases at V and 3 bases at J, with 4 bases between. CDR1 and CDR2 (germline): WSHSY, SAAADI. This CDR3 has 12 amino acids. The CDR3 loop is CASSEMKETQYF. CDR3 coding DNA: TGCGCCAGCAGTGAGATGAAAGAGACCCAGTACTTC.

This clone appeared a few times. V and J are TRBV6-5 and TRBJ2-5; D perhaps matches TRBD2 (7 bases). There are 14 residues in the CDR3. Germline assignment: CDR1 MNHEY and CDR2 SVGAGI. Trimming stripped 5 bases from V and 5 bases from J, with 15 bases between. CDR3 coding DNA: TGTGCCAGCAGTGGGGGGGGGCTTATCGAGACCCAGTACTTC. Its protein product is CASSGGGLIETQYF.

The chain links TRBV11-1 to TRBJ2-1; 7 positions match TRBD1. The CDR3 spans 14 residues. After removal of 4 bases from V and 7 bases from J, the junction contained 7 bases not matched to a gene. The germline gives CDR1 SGHAT, CDR2 FQDESV (reference sequence). The CDR3 sequence is CASSSSLTGNEQFF. CDR3 nucleotides: TGTGCCAGCAGCTCCAGCCTGACAGGGAATGAGCAGTTCTTC.

This clone has only a few counts. CDR3 region: CASRSYTGELFF. CDR3 nucleotide sequence: TGCGCCAGCAGATCTTACACCGGGGAGCTGTTTTTT. J is TRBJ2-2 and V is TRBV5-1; the D is unclear. CDR1 and CDR2 (germline): SGHRS, YFSETQ. The germline V and J ends were trimmed by 5 bases and 3 bases, with 5 bases remaining between them. The CDR3 is made up of 12 amino acids.

This clone was detected a few times. The chain links TRBV19 to TRBJ2-6; D gene ambiguous. The germline V gene has CDR1 LNHDA and CDR2 SQIVND (reference sequence). V lost 3 bases and J lost 1, with 1 base in between. The CDR3 contains 13 residues. The CDR3 loop reads CASSISGANVLTF. The DNA for the CDR3 is TGTGCCAGTAGTATTTCTGGGGCCAACGTCCTGACTTTC.

This clone turned up a few times. The chain uses TRBV10-3 and TRBJ2-5, with 10 positions matching TRBD2. The CDR3 spans 17 residues. V was pared by 11 bases and J by 1 base, with 16 bases of the junction left unmatched. Germline V gene data show CDR1 as ENHRY and CDR2 as SYGVKD. The CDR3 DNA follows: TGTGCCGTGGGGACTAGCGAGCACGTTCCCACCCAAGAGACCCAGTACTTC. This translates into CAVGTSEHVPTQETQYF.

The rearrangement joins TRBV4-2 to TRBJ2-1; 9 bases fit TRBD2. V trimming: 7 bases; J trimming: 2 bases; junction bases outside the gene matches: 6. Germline V lookup: CDR1 LGHNA, CDR2 YNFKEQ. The CDR3 extends over 15 amino acids. For the CDR3, the DNA is TGTGCCAGCACAGAGCGGGGGGCTGCCTACAATGAGCAGTTCTTC. It yields the protein CASTERGAAYNEQFF.

This chain links TRBV9 with TRBJ1-5; D not certain. The CDR3 contains 15 residues. Trimming removed 2 bases from V and 0 bases from J, with 9 bases in between. Germline V gives CDR1 SGDLS, CDR2 YYNGEE. CDR3 DNA: TGTGCCAGCAGCGTTGGAGCCTATAGCAATCAGCCCCAGCATTTT. Its protein product is CASSVGAYSNQPQHF.

The chain links TRBV7-9 to TRBJ2-7; a possible D gene is TRBD1 (5 bases). The CDR3 consists of 12 residues. Germline V gene sequence: CDR1 SEHNR, CDR2 FQNEAQ (reference sequence). Deletions cut 6 bases from V and 4 bases from J, with 10 bases between. The CDR3 region has the DNA TGTGCCAGCAGTCCTACAGGTTACGAGCAGTACTTC. Encoded protein: CASSPTGYEQYF.

Concerning this clone: Within the sample, other DNA sequences also encode this same CDR3. The chain uses TRBV12-5 and TRBJ2-1; D unclear. This CDR3 has 12 amino acids. Trimming removed 1 base at V and 4 bases at J, with 2 bases between. Germline loops: CDR1 LGHNT, CDR2 FRNRAP. The CDR3 DNA is TGTGCTAGTGGTTTGGGTTACAATGAGCAGTTCTTC. Translating gives CASGLGYNEQFF.

V usage is TRBV13 and J usage is TRBJ2-3; D is perhaps TRBD1 or TRBD2 (6 bases each). Trimming stripped 3 bases from V and 1 base from J, with 17 bases between. The CDR3 runs to 17 residues. Germline CDR1 is PRHDT and CDR2 is FYEKMQ (reference sequence). The CDR3 here is CASSFREGGRGTDTQYF. DNA of the CDR3: TGTGCCAGCAGCTTTCGTGAGGGGGGCCGGGGCACAGATACGCAGTATTTT.

The rearrangement joins TRBV7-9 to TRBJ1-2; the D gene is possibly TRBD1 (6 bases). Germline V gene data show CDR1 as SEHNR and CDR2 as FQNEAQ (reference sequence). V was shortened by 3 bases and J by 7 bases, with 9 bases between the two germline ends. The CDR3 consists of 12 residues. This CDR3 is CASSFTGPGYTF. The DNA of the CDR3 is TGTGCCAGCAGCTTCACAGGGCCTGGCTACACCTTC.

This chain joins TRBV29-1 and TRBJ2-1; D is ambiguous. In germline, CDR1 is SQVTM, CDR2 ANQGSEA. Trimming stripped 8 bases from V and 5 bases from J, with 13 bases between. This CDR3 has 12 residues. The CDR3 is CSSHWAHNEQFF. The CDR3, as DNA: TGCAGCTCCCACTGGGCCCACAATGAGCAGTTCTTC.

J is TRBJ1-4 and V is TRBV29-1; no clear D. Trimming shortened V by 4 bases and J by 4 bases, and 13 bases separated the two germline ends. Germline lookup yields CDR1 SQVTM and CDR2 ANQGSEA. The CDR3 is 14 residues long. In DNA form, the CDR3 reads TGCAGCGTTGGTCCCGCCCAGAGTAATGAAAAACTGTTTTTT. It translates to CSVGPAQSNEKLFF.

This clone was recorded a few times. The V and J genes are TRBV6-6 and TRBJ1-1; D unresolved. The CDR3 covers 12 residues. From germline, CDR1 is MNHNY and CDR2 SVGAGI (reference sequence). Trimming took off 2 bases at V and 4 bases at J, with 5 bases between the two ends. The CDR3 bases are TGTGCCAGCAGTTACGAAGGCACTGAAGCTTTCTTT. Its protein is CASSYEGTEAFF.

The chain is built from TRBV13 and TRBJ2-3; D gene uncertain. Germline-derived CDR1 and CDR2 are PRHDT and FYEKMQ (reference sequence). Trimming cost V 5 bases and J 0 bases, with 12 bases left between them. CDR3 length: 15 residues. CDR3 nucleotide sequence: TGTGCCAGCAGCCCCCCTCTACGGAGCACAGATACGCAGTATTTT. Protein product: CASSPPLRSTDTQYF.

The chain links TRBV30 to TRBJ2-7; D gene ambiguous. V lost 7 bases to trimming and J lost 5 bases, with 12 bases between them. CDR1 and CDR2 (germline): GTSNPN, SVGIG (reference sequence). The CDR3 loop spans 11 amino acids. The CDR3 nucleotides are TGTGCCTATGGATGGGCAGACGAGCAGTACTTC. Amino acid sequence: CAYGWADEQYF. The full variable domain, in which reference TRBV30 and TRBJ2-7 provide the parts outside the CDR3, is SQTIHQWPATLVQPVGSPLSLECTVEGTSNPNLYWYRQAAGRGLQLLFYSVGIGQISSEVPQNLSASRPQDRQFILSSKKLLLSDSGFYLCAYGWADEQYFGPGTRLTVT.

The chain joins TRBV29-1 to TRBJ2-1; possible D gene TRBD2, 5 bases. Germline V gene sequence: CDR1 SQVTM, CDR2 ANQGSEA. The CDR3 is 12 amino acids. Trimming removed 3 bases at V and 4 bases at J, with 7 bases between. The CDR3: CSVDRGYNEQFF. The CDR3 DNA reads as TGCAGCGTTGATCGGGGATACAATGAGCAGTTCTTC.

The chain links TRBV30 to TRBJ2-7, with 9 bases lining up with TRBD1. The germline V gene has CDR1 GTSNPN and CDR2 SVGIG (reference sequence). After removal of 1 base from V and 6 bases from J, the junction contained 4 bases not matched to a gene. The CDR3 spans 13 residues. CDR3 sequence reads: CAWSGGQGSEQYF. The CDR3 region has the DNA TGTGCCTGGAGTGGGGGACAGGGCAGCGAGCAGTACTTC.

This clone was recorded only once. The chain combines TRBV4-1 with TRBJ2-1; D perhaps matches TRBD2 (5 bases). In germline, CDR1 is MGHRA, CDR2 YSYEKL. The V end was cut by 1 base, the J end by 12 bases, with 10 bases between. CDR3 length equals 12 residues. The CDR3 loop is CASSQGARGQFF. The CDR3, as DNA: TGCGCCAGCAGCCAAGGGGCTCGGGGGCAGTTCTTC.

This rearrangement joins TRBV5-6 to TRBJ2-4; 10 positions agree with TRBD2. This CDR3 is built from 15 residues. The ends lost 4 bases at V and 3 bases at J; junction bases unmatched: 4. From germline, CDR1 is SGHDT and CDR2 YYEEEE. CDR3 sequence reads: CASSKRGGYKNIQYF. CDR3 DNA: TGTGCCAGCAGCAAGCGGGGGGGCTACAAAAACATTCAGTACTTC.

The chain joins TRBV25-1 to TRBJ1-4; the match to TRBD1 covers 8 bases. This CDR3 region has 15 residues. With V trimmed by 6 bases and J by 7 bases, 10 bases remained unmatched. Germline-derived CDR1 and CDR2 are MGHDK and SYGVNS. For the CDR3, the DNA is TGTGCCAGCAGCATGCGACAGGGGTTGAGTGAAAAACTGTTTTTT. Amino acids: CASSMRQGLSEKLFF.

The V call is TRBV29-1, the J call TRBJ1-2, with D maybe TRBD1 (6 bases). V gave up 4 bases and J gave up 6 bases, with 12 bases separating them. The CDR3 length is 12 residues. In germline, CDR1 is SQVTM, CDR2 ANQGSEA. The CDR3 protein is CSVVRGGNGYTF. CDR3 DNA: TGCAGCGTTGTTAGGGGGGGGAATGGCTACACCTTC.

The V and J genes are TRBV6-1 and TRBJ2-1, with a tentative D call TRBD2 (5 bases). The CDR3 is 14 amino acids. V dropped 5 bases and J dropped 1 base, with 9 bases sitting between them. CDR1 MNHNS and CDR2 SASEGT come from the germline V gene. The CDR3: CASSWQRSYNEQFF. CDR3 sequence (DNA): TGTGCCAGCAGTTGGCAGCGGTCCTACAATGAGCAGTTCTTC.

This clone was seen a handful of times. This chain uses TRBV9 with TRBJ1-4, with TRBD1 as a possible D gene (5 bases). V lost 0 bases and J 4 bases, leaving 10 bases between the germline ends. Germline CDR1 and CDR2: SGDLS and YYNGEE. The CDR3 loop spans 15 amino acids. Here the CDR3 DNA reads TGTGCCAGCAGCGTAGACTGGCAGGGTAATGAAAAACTGTTTTTT. It yields the protein CASSVDWQGNEKLFF.

The chain joins TRBV2 to TRBJ1-1, with TRBD1 identical over 11 bases. This CDR3 is 15 amino acids long. CDR1 is SNHLY, CDR2 FYNNEI, per germline. Unmatched junction bases numbered 6, after V lost 3 bases and J lost 6 bases. The CDR3 spells CASSDPGTGGSEAFF. Written as DNA, the CDR3 is TGTGCCAGCAGTGACCCCGGGACAGGGGGATCTGAAGCTTTCTTT.